This T cell receptor (beta chain) was found in a study of blood T cell repertoires in COVID-19. Study at large: Donors in the United States, Italy and Spain gave samples during acute or convalescent COVID-19. PBMCs, B-cell-depleted T cells, or T cells provided the cDNA or gDNA that made up the material.

Clones were read by immunoSEQ multiplex PCR, and TCRdb kept only the in-frame ones, dropping some. The sample lists about 83,000 clones; around 84% were seen once. The sample consisted of peripheral blood. The source is a woman of 80 years or more in a cohort sampled during active or convalescent COVID-19.

For the CDR3, the DNA is TGTGCCAGTATTAAGCGGCCGAACACCGGGGAGCTGTTTTTT. It is translated as CASIKRPNTGELFF. The chain links TRBV19 to TRBJ2-2; the D gene is possibly TRBD2 (5 bases). The CDR3 runs to 14 residues. Deletions cut 7 bases from V and 0 bases from J, with 9 bases between. In germline, CDR1 is LNHDA, CDR2 SQIVND (reference sequence).